Listed here are 28 T cell receptor beta chains from one sample, sequenced in a study of naive CD8 T cells in extremely preterm neonates. Libraries were prepared by immunoSEQ multiplex PCR; TCRdb keeps only in-frame clonotypes and omits some of them. The sample includes under 7,000 clones, approximately 97% seen only once; the top ten take about 8.3%. The sequencing sample was made of naive CD8+ T cells from blood. These receptors were obtained from a human donor in good health.

The chain recombines TRBV10-3 with TRBJ2-7, with TRBD2 matching over 7 bases. This CDR3 is 15 amino acids long. CDR1 and CDR2 (germline): ENHRY, SYGVKD. V shed 4 bases and J 0 bases; nucleotides not matched to a gene: 6. CDR3 DNA: TGTGCCATCAGTGGCGTCTCGGGGGGCTCCTACGAGCAGTACTTC. Encoded protein: CAISGVSGGSYEQYF.

The V gene is TRBV4-3, the J gene TRBJ2-3; D call uncertain. Germline CDR1 reads LGHNA; CDR2 reads YSLEER. V was clipped by 0 bases and J by 5 bases, with 12 bases between them. The CDR3 totals 15 residues. In DNA form, the CDR3 reads TGCGCCAGCAGCCAAGATGCCCTAAGTCAAGATACGCAGTATTTT. This gives the protein CASSQDALSQDTQYF.

V and J are TRBV7-3 and TRBJ2-7, with TRBD2 matching over 8 bases. Germline loops: CDR1 SGHTA, CDR2 FQGTGA. The CDR3 is made up of 13 amino acids. With V trimmed by 4 bases and J by 5 bases, 4 bases remained unmatched. The CDR3 protein is CASSSDSGNEQYF. DNA of the CDR3: TGTGCCAGCAGCTCTGATAGCGGGAACGAGCAGTACTTC.

This clone has a single count. The chain carries TRBV11-1 and TRBJ2-7; D gene uncertain. Germline lookup yields CDR1 SGHAT and CDR2 FQDESV (reference sequence). V dropped 5 bases and J dropped 6 bases, with 14 bases sitting between them. The CDR3 contains 13 residues. In nucleotides, the CDR3 is TGTGCCAGCAGCACGAGGCAAGCCCGCGAGCAGTACTTC. Translating it yields CASSTRQAREQYF.

V gene TRBV9 combines with J gene TRBJ2-7; the match to TRBD2 covers 11 bases. Germline CDR1 and CDR2: SGDLS and YYNGEE. This CDR3 spans 15 amino acids. The ends lost 3 bases at V and 2 bases at J; junction bases unmatched: 4. CDR3 DNA sequence: TGTGCCAGCAGCGCTGGGACTAGCGGTACCTACGAGCAGTACTTC. It encodes CASSAGTSGTYEQYF.

The genes are TRBV7-9 and TRBJ2-3, with D unresolved. The V gene's germline CDR1 is SEHNR and CDR2 FQNEAQ (reference sequence). Trimming removed 3 bases from V and 0 bases from J, with 13 bases in between. This CDR3 is 16 amino acids long. This chain's CDR3 is CASSFLTATSTDTQYF. The CDR3 DNA reads TGTGCCAGCAGCTTTCTAACAGCTACTAGCACAGATACGCAGTATTTT.

The rearrangement links TRBV27 to TRBJ2-3; D might be TRBD1 (5 bases). The CDR3 consists of 15 residues. Germline V lookup: CDR1 MNHEY, CDR2 SMNVEV (reference sequence). Trimming pared 2 bases from V and 5 bases from J, leaving 14 bases between. CDR3: CASSLRARVGDTQYF. DNA for the CDR3: TGTGCCAGCAGTTTAAGGGCCAGGGTGGGAGATACGCAGTATTTT.

This chain uses TRBV4-3 with TRBJ2-3; 8 nucleotides agree with TRBD1. V lost 4 bases and J lost 4; bases outside the gene matches: 4. Per germline, CDR1 LGHNA and CDR2 YSLEER. The CDR3 has 14 residues. CDR3 amino acids: CASSLGQGPDTQYF. CDR3 nucleotides: TGCGCCAGCAGCCTCGGACAGGGTCCAGATACGCAGTATTTT.

This rearrangement joins TRBV27 to TRBJ2-7; TRBD2 matches at 10 bases. There are 14 residues in the CDR3. Germline trimming cut 5 bases from V and 3 bases from J; bases unmatched to any gene: 4. The germline V gene has CDR1 MNHEY and CDR2 SMNVEV (reference sequence). DNA of the CDR3: TGTGCCAGCAGTGCTAGCGGGAGATACTACGAGCAGTACTTC. Its translation is CASSASGRYYEQYF.

The chain carries TRBV6-5 and TRBJ1-5; no definite D call. Germline CDR1 and CDR2: MNHEY and SVGAGI. This CDR3 comprises 13 residues. V was pared by 4 bases and J by 3 bases, with 7 bases between. The CDR3 region is CASSSNLNQPQHF. The CDR3 DNA sequence: TGTGCCAGCAGTTCTAACCTCAATCAGCCCCAGCATTTT.

The rearrangement links TRBV6-5 to TRBJ1-5, with D possibly being TRBD1 (6 bases). The CDR3 length is 14 residues. Trimming removed 4 bases from V and 7 bases from J, with 14 bases in between. From germline, CDR1 is MNHEY and CDR2 SVGAGI. The CDR3 region is CASSFTGPGQPQHF. The DNA of the CDR3 is TGTGCCAGCAGTTTCACAGGGCCCGGACAGCCCCAGCATTTT.

This chain connects TRBV7-9 to TRBJ2-7, with 7 bases matching TRBD2. There are 15 residues in the CDR3. CDR1 is SEHNR and CDR2 is FQNEAQ in the germline V gene (reference sequence). V shed 2 bases, J shed 2 bases, and the junction held 6 bases outside the gene matches. CDR3 sequence reads: CASSLPSGTAYEQYF. The CDR3 DNA is TGTGCCAGCAGCTTACCTAGCGGAACGGCCTACGAGCAGTACTTC.

The chain joins TRBV2 to TRBJ1-4; D might be TRBD1 (6 bases). CDR1 SNHLY and CDR2 FYNNEI come from the germline V gene. Trimming left V 2 bases short and J 8 bases short, with 15 bases between. The CDR3 totals 15 residues. Written as DNA, the CDR3 is TGTGCCAGCAGTGAAAGGGGGGGGAGGAGGGAAAAACTGTTTTTT. This translates into CASSERGGRREKLFF. Variable domain in full (rest from reference TRBV2 and TRBJ1-4): EPEVTQTPSHQVTQMGQEVILRCVPISNHLYFYWYRQILGQKVEFLVSFYNNEISEKSEIFDDQFSVERPDGSNFTLKIRSTKLEDSAMYFCASSERGGRREKLFFGSGTQLSVL.

The chain recombines TRBV6-1 with TRBJ2-7; the match to TRBD2 covers 8 bases. Per germline, CDR1 MNHNS and CDR2 SASEGT. This CDR3 has 13 residues. V lost 5 bases and J lost 2; bases outside the gene matches: 2. Here the CDR3 DNA reads TGTGCCAGCAGTACTAGCGGAACCTACGAGCAGTACGTC. This gives the protein CASSTSGTYEQYV.

Comment on this clone: Mismatch with germline at one junction end may stem from a read error. This same CDR3 is encoded by further DNA sequences in the sample. The V and J genes are TRBV7-7 and TRBJ2-5; D not certain. CDR1 SSHAT and CDR2 FNYEAQ come from the germline V gene (reference sequence). The length of the CDR3 is 14 residues. In nucleotides, the CDR3 is TGTGCTAGCAGCTTAGAATTCCAGTCAGAGACCCAGTACTTC. It specifies CASSLEFQSETQYF.

This sequence joins TRBV27 and TRBJ2-2; 11 bases are a match to TRBD2. Germline CDR1 MNHEY, CDR2 SMNVEV (reference sequence). V shed 3 bases and J 7 bases; nucleotides not matched to a gene: 7. CDR3 length: 16 amino acids. In nucleotides, the CDR3 is TGTGCCAGCAGTTTCCTGGGACTAGCGGAGGGCGGGGAGCTGTTTTTT. This codes for CASSFLGLAEGGELFF.

The chain has TRBV15 and TRBJ2-3, with a tentative D call TRBD2 (5 bases). The germline V and J ends were trimmed by 0 bases and 2 bases, with 15 bases remaining between them. This CDR3 is 17 amino acids long. Germline V gene lookup returns CDR1 LNHNV and CDR2 YYDKDF (reference sequence). Here the CDR3 DNA reads TGTGCCACCAGCAGAGAGGGCCTAAGCGGTACCACAGATACGCAGTATTTT. Encoded protein: CATSREGLSGTTDTQYF.

The rearrangement uses TRBV7-8 and TRBJ2-3, with 9 bases matching TRBD2. This CDR3 contains 16 residues. J gave up 4 bases and V 2 bases, and 7 bases lay outside the gene matches. The germline gives CDR1 SGHVS, CDR2 FQNEAQ. In DNA, the CDR3 is TGTGCCAGCAGCTTACTGAGACTAGCGGTTCCAGATACGCAGTATTTT. Translation: CASSLLRLAVPDTQYF.

The CDR3 loop is CASSLSRGSYEQYF. The CDR3 DNA reads TGTGCCAGCAGTTTATCCAGGGGCTCCTACGAGCAGTACTTC. The chain carries TRBV28 and TRBJ2-7, with D maybe TRBD1 (6 bases). This CDR3 has 14 amino acids. The germline gives CDR1 MDHEN, CDR2 SYDVKM. V shed 1 base and J shed 0 bases, with 7 bases lying between them.

As regards this clone: One end of the junction varies from germline; a read error may be responsible. Other nucleotide sequences from this sample produce the same CDR3. The rearrangement links TRBV30 to TRBJ1-1, with a tentative D call TRBD1 (5 bases). Per germline, CDR1 GTSNPN and CDR2 SVGIG (reference sequence). This CDR3 spans 12 amino acids. The CDR3 reads CAWSVYGTEAFF. In DNA form, the CDR3 reads TGTGCCTGGAGTGTATACGGGACTGAGGCTTTCTTT.

The chain carries TRBV30 and TRBJ2-1; 9 bases match TRBD2. CDR3 size: 15 residues. The V segment lost 3 bases and the J segment 9 bases; nucleotides outside the gene matches: 12. Germline V CDR1 and CDR2: GTSNPN, SVGIG (reference sequence). The CDR3 spells CAWRASGGRVSEQFF. The DNA of the CDR3 is TGTGCCTGGAGGGCCTCTGGCGGGAGGGTCTCTGAGCAGTTCTTC.

The chain couples TRBV28 to TRBJ1-2, with a tentative D call TRBD1 (6 bases). Looked up from germline, CDR1 is MDHEN and CDR2 is SYDVKM. The CDR3 runs 19 residues. Deletions cut 6 bases from V and 4 bases from J, with 30 bases between. In nucleotides, the CDR3 is TGTGCCAGCAGCTCCCCACCATTTATGACAGGCCCCCAAAGCTATGGCTACACCTTC. Translation gives CASSSPPFMTGPQSYGYTF.

The gene calls are TRBV28 and TRBJ2-1; TRBD2 agrees at 7 bases. The trim removed 6 bases at V and 0 bases at J, leaving 8 bases unmatched. Germline V lookup: CDR1 MDHEN, CDR2 SYDVKM. The CDR3 runs to 16 residues. CDR3 in amino acids: CASRRGVSSSYNEQFF. The CDR3 coding sequence is TGTGCCAGCAGACGGGGGGTCTCGAGCTCCTACAATGAGCAGTTCTTC.

The rearrangement uses TRBV10-3 and TRBJ2-1; 9 bases agree with TRBD1. Germline CDR1 ENHRY, CDR2 SYGVKD. The CDR3 spans 16 residues. Trimming took 3 bases from V and 3 from J; bases not matched to a gene: 6. CDR3 in DNA: TGTGCCATCAGTGATCCGAGGACAGGGGTCTACAATGAGCAGTTCTTC. Residues: CAISDPRTGVYNEQFF.

J is TRBJ2-3 and V is TRBV27; 12 nucleotides line up with TRBD2. Germline trimming cut 4 bases from V and 5 bases from J; bases unmatched to any gene: 10. Germline lookup yields CDR1 MNHEY and CDR2 SMNVEV (reference sequence). The CDR3 covers 17 residues. For the CDR3, the DNA is TGTGCCAGCAGTTCCTGGCGACTAGCGGGAGCTCAAGATACGCAGTATTTT. Translated: CASSSWRLAGAQDTQYF.

The gene calls are TRBV4-1 and TRBJ1-1; D not resolved. This CDR3 comprises 16 residues. The V end lost 1 base, the J end lost 0 bases, and 12 bases lay between the germline ends. CDR1 is MGHRA and CDR2 is YSYEKL in the germline V gene. CDR3 amino acids: CASSQGELTVNTEAFF. The CDR3 DNA is TGCGCCAGCAGCCAAGGGGAGTTAACGGTGAACACTGAAGCTTTCTTT.

J is TRBJ1-2 and V is TRBV9, with TRBD1 identical over 7 bases. The CDR3 loop spans 16 amino acids. Per germline, CDR1 SGDLS and CDR2 YYNGEE. The junction had 8 bases not matched to a gene; V was cut back by 3 bases and J by 0 bases. The chain's CDR3 is CASSAAGGLPNYGYTF. DNA for the CDR3: TGTGCCAGCAGCGCGGCAGGGGGACTTCCTAACTATGGCTACACCTTC.

V and J are TRBV5-3 and TRBJ1-6, with 9 bases lining up with TRBD1. Being an ORF, TRBV5-3 has a function that is uncertain. This CDR3 is built from 19 residues. With 3 bases clipped from V and 5 bases from J, the junction kept 15 bases outside the gene matches. DNA for the CDR3: TGTGCCAGAAGCTCTCGGGACAGGGCCGTGTCTTTCGATAATTCACCCCTCCACTTT. This sequence encodes CARSSRDRAVSFDNSPLHF.